This T cell receptor (beta chain) derives from a study of response to subunit inactivated influenza vaccine. V shed 4 bases, J shed 5 bases, and the junction held 8 bases outside the gene matches. The CDR3 covers 16 residues. From germline, CDR1 is MDHEN and CDR2 SYDVKM. MiXCR, run by TCRdb on the RT-PCR reads, gives a single entry per CDR3 protein. The table includes some 500,000 distinct CDR3 sequences, 25% detected once. As regards this clonotype: Its antigen is not known.

Study results and caveats: After each seasonal influenza vaccination, few new T cells are recruited, the authors suggested.

The V call is TRBV28, the J call TRBJ2-2, with TRBD2 matching over 9 bases. The receptor was isolated from a man aged 50-59 years who received an inactivated influenza vaccine. Source: CD4+ T cells sorted from PBMCs, taken less than 6 days after vaccination. Written as DNA, the CDR3 is TGTGCCAGCAGTTATAGCGGGAGTGCTGAGACCGGGGAGCTGTTTTTT. Residues: CASSYSGSAETGELFF. The whole variable domain, filled in from reference TRBV28 and TRBJ2-2, reads DVKVTQSSRYLVKRTGEKVFLECVQDMDHENMFWYRQDPGLGLRLIYFSYDVKMKEKGDIPEGYSVSREKKERFSLILESASTNQTSMYLCASSYSGSAETGELFFGEGSRLTVL.